The 27 T cell receptor beta chains listed next were all sequenced from one sample in a study of shared clonotypes between healthy human individuals. Terminally differentiated effector memory CD45RA+ cells were excluded from the naive CD8 cells, which were CD45RO-negative and positively selected for CCR7. TCRdb's table, derived via immunoSEQ multiplex PCR, lists solely in-frame clones and lacks some. The table records about 2,200,000 clones, around 93% of them present only once. The sample taken for sequencing was naive CD8+ T cells from PBMCs. Receptors were obtained from a man aged 18 to 30 in good health. Some clones in this sample may be carry-over from other donors' samples.

This rearrangement joins TRBV27 to TRBJ2-5; D is perhaps TRBD1 (5 bases). Germline V gene lookup returns CDR1 MNHEY and CDR2 SMNVEV (reference sequence). V was trimmed by 6 bases and J by 0 bases, leaving 11 bases between them. The CDR3 extends over 14 amino acids. CDR3 in amino acids: CASSTGVYQETQYF. CDR3 in DNA: TGTGCCAGCAGCACAGGAGTCTACCAAGAGACCCAGTACTTC.

The chain employs TRBV4-3 and TRBJ2-3; D ambiguous. This CDR3 spans 17 amino acids. CDR1 is LGHNA, CDR2 YSLEER, per germline. Between the trimmed V and J ends, which lost 2 bases and 0 bases, there was a span of 15 bases. The CDR3 loop is CASSQSGRWRSTDTQYF. In DNA form, the CDR3 reads TGCGCCAGCAGCCAATCCGGGCGGTGGCGCAGCACAGATACGCAGTATTTT.

With regard to this clone: Other DNA sequences in the same sample also yield this CDR3. J is TRBJ2-2 and V is TRBV6-5; D uncertain. Germline CDR1 and CDR2: MNHEY and SVGAGI. This CDR3 spans 13 amino acids. V lost 2 bases and J lost 6, with 7 bases in between. The CDR3 sequence: CASSYIRSGELFF. The CDR3 DNA follows: TGTGCCAGCAGTTACATCCGCTCCGGGGAGCTGTTTTTT.

This chain uses TRBV4-1 with TRBJ2-1; D remains unclear. CDR3 length: 14 amino acids. Germline CDR1 MGHRA, CDR2 YSYEKL. The V end was cut by 0 bases, the J end by 4 bases, with 7 bases between. The CDR3 DNA reads TGCGCCAGCAGCCAAGATCGGCGGTACAATGAGCAGTTCTTC. Protein sequence: CASSQDRRYNEQFF.

The chain joins TRBV29-1 to TRBJ1-4, with D possibly matching TRBD1 (6 bases). This CDR3 has 14 residues. The germline V and J ends were trimmed by 5 bases and 8 bases, with 18 bases remaining between them. Germline assignment: CDR1 SQVTM and CDR2 ANQGSEA. The CDR3 DNA is TGCAGCGTTTCCCACAGGGCGGGTCGGGAAAAACTGTTTTTT. Translating gives CSVSHRAGREKLFF.

V usage is TRBV14 and J usage is TRBJ2-7; 9 bases are shared with TRBD1. The CDR3 runs to 14 residues. Trimming at V came to 2 bases and at J to 6 bases, leaving 5 bases not matched to a gene. CDR1 and CDR2 from the germline V gene are SGHDN and FVKESK. The CDR3, as DNA: TGTGCCAGCAGCCAAATACAGGGGGCGGTCGAGCAGTACTTC. Its translation is CASSQIQGAVEQYF.

The chain recombines TRBV7-9 with TRBJ2-1; the match to TRBD1 covers 9 bases. In germline, CDR1 is SEHNR, CDR2 FQNEAQ (reference sequence). Trimming cost V 4 bases and J 8 bases; bases outside gene matches: 9. The CDR3 is made up of 15 amino acids. This CDR3 reads CASSSGQGLLDEQFF. CDR3 DNA: TGTGCCAGCAGCTCGGGACAGGGCTTGTTGGATGAGCAGTTCTTC. The complete variable domain, with remaining parts taken from reference TRBV7-9 and TRBJ2-1, reads DTGVSQNPRHKITKRGQNVTFRCDPISEHNRLYWYRQTLGQGPEFLTYFQNEAQLEKSRLLSDRFSAERPKGSFSTLEIQRTEQGDSAMYLCASSSGQGLLDEQFFGPGTRLTVL.

To note about this clone: Additional DNA sequences in this sample encode the identical CDR3. The genes are TRBV11-2 and TRBJ2-7; no definite D call. In germline, CDR1 is SGHAT, CDR2 FQNNGV. Trimming left V 5 bases short and J 2 bases short, with 10 bases between. The CDR3 has 13 residues. The CDR3 reads CASSQGLAYEQYF. The CDR3 DNA sequence: TGTGCCAGCAGCCAAGGTCTCGCCTACGAGCAGTACTTC.

The chain is built from TRBV6-5 and TRBJ2-7; no clear D gene. The germline V gene encodes CDR1 MNHEY and CDR2 SVGAGI. The CDR3 covers 14 residues. Deletions cut 6 bases from V and 0 bases from J, with 12 bases between. CDR3 sequence reads: CASRPLVSSYEQYF. The CDR3 nucleotides are TGTGCCAGCAGGCCGTTGGTTAGCTCCTACGAGCAGTACTTC.

This rearrangement joins TRBV2 to TRBJ2-1, with 11 bases that match TRBD2. Trimming cost V 1 base and J 9 bases; bases outside gene matches: 14. The CDR3 is 18 amino acids. From germline, CDR1 is SNHLY and CDR2 FYNNEI. Here the CDR3 reads CASSEGPPRLAGGFEQFF. CDR3 DNA: TGTGCCAGCAGTGAAGGTCCCCCCAGGCTAGCGGGAGGCTTTGAGCAGTTCTTC.

As regards this clone: This sample also contains other DNA sequences that code for the same CDR3. The chain couples TRBV11-2 to TRBJ2-1; D remains unclear. Trimming stripped 3 bases from V and 0 bases from J, with 9 bases between. The CDR3 runs to 15 residues. Germline V gives CDR1 SGHAT, CDR2 FQNNGV. CDR3 loop: CASSLGGNSYNEQFF. CDR3 bases: TGTGCCAGCAGCTTGGGTGGGAACTCCTACAATGAGCAGTTCTTC.

In this sample, this clone turned up once. V gene TRBV6-5 combines with J gene TRBJ2-7, with TRBD1 as a possible D gene (5 bases). This CDR3 has 13 amino acids. The V and J ends lost 5 bases and 2 bases respectively, with 10 bases between them. Germline V gene lookup returns CDR1 MNHEY and CDR2 SVGAGI. CDR3 sequence reads: CASSRDSAYEQYF. Written as DNA, the CDR3 is TGTGCCAGCAGTCGAGACAGTGCCTACGAGCAGTACTTC.

V and J are TRBV4-2 and TRBJ2-2; D perhaps matches TRBD2 (5 bases). V gave up 0 bases and J gave up 0 bases, with 17 bases separating them. There are 19 residues in the CDR3. The germline V gene has CDR1 LGHNA and CDR2 YNFKEQ. The CDR3 bases are TGTGCCAGCAGCCAAGAGGCTAGCCACACAGATTCGAACACCGGGGAGCTGTTTTTT. Protein product: CASSQEASHTDSNTGELFF.

The rearrangement joins TRBV28 to TRBJ1-1; the D is unclear. CDR1 and CDR2 (germline): MDHEN, SYDVKM. CDR3 length: 16 amino acids. V lost 2 bases and J 0 bases, leaving 13 bases between the germline ends. DNA for the CDR3: TGTGCCAGCAGTTTAGGTAGAAAAGACATGAACACTGAAGCTTTCTTT. Amino acids: CASSLGRKDMNTEAFF.

V usage is TRBV5-1 and J usage is TRBJ1-4, with D possibly being TRBD1 (6 bases). CDR3 length: 15 residues. Germline V gene sequence: CDR1 SGHRS, CDR2 YFSETQ. Trimming took 4 bases from V and 0 from J, leaving 10 bases between them. CDR3 bases: TGCGCCAGCAGCCCGGACAGATCAACTAATGAAAAACTGTTTTTT. It encodes CASSPDRSTNEKLFF.

The chain uses TRBV29-1 and TRBJ2-7, with a possible D match to TRBD2 (7 bases). The V gene lost 4 bases and the J gene lost 6 bases, with 19 bases spanning the gap. This CDR3 has 14 amino acids. The germline V gene encodes CDR1 SQVTM and CDR2 ANQGSEA. CDR3 loop: CSVGGGQVGLEQYF. CDR3 nucleotides: TGCAGCGTTGGGGGGGGGCAGGTTGGCCTCGAGCAGTACTTC.

This clone was seen a single time. The V and J genes are TRBV18 and TRBJ2-2, with D tentatively TRBD1 (6 bases). The V and J ends lost 0 bases and 5 bases respectively, with 10 bases between them. CDR3 size: 15 residues. Germline assignment: CDR1 KGHSH and CDR2 LQKENI. The CDR3 nucleotides are TGTGCCAGCTCACCACCGGTGGGGGCGACCGGGGAGCTGTTTTTT. It is translated as CASSPPVGATGELFF.

This chain uses TRBV7-9 with TRBJ2-7; D remains ambiguous. Trimming pared 5 bases from V and 6 bases from J, leaving 14 bases between. The CDR3 loop spans 13 amino acids. Looked up from germline, CDR1 is SEHNR and CDR2 is FQNEAQ (reference sequence). The CDR3 loop is CASSATSSGEQYF. As DNA, the CDR3 is TGTGCCAGCAGCGCTACCTCGTCGGGCGAGCAGTACTTC.

This chain connects TRBV29-1 to TRBJ2-1; possible D gene TRBD2, 6 bases. Trimming cost V 2 bases and J 0 bases, with 11 bases left between them. The CDR3 length is 15 residues. The germline CDR1 and CDR2 sequences are SQVTM and ANQGSEA. The CDR3 protein is CSVEKEGSSYNEQFF. In DNA, the CDR3 is TGCAGCGTTGAAAAGGAGGGAAGCTCCTACAATGAGCAGTTCTTC.

As regards this clone: Other nucleotide sequences from this sample produce the same CDR3. The rearrangement joins TRBV28 to TRBJ2-7; unclear D gene. V lost 3 bases to trimming and J lost 1 base, with 7 bases between them. Per the germline V gene, CDR1 is MDHEN and CDR2 is SYDVKM. CDR3 size: 13 residues. CDR3 residues: CASSFPGSYEQYF. CDR3 bases: TGTGCCAGCAGTTTCCCCGGTTCCTACGAGCAGTACTTC.

V and J are TRBV28 and TRBJ2-1; D uncertain. The germline V gene encodes CDR1 MDHEN and CDR2 SYDVKM. V was trimmed by 7 bases and J by 2 bases, leaving 12 bases between them. This CDR3 is built from 14 residues. The CDR3 DNA is TGTGCCAGCACCTTAGACCCAACCTACAATGAGCAGTTCTTC. It specifies CASTLDPTYNEQFF.

V gene TRBV9 combines with J gene TRBJ1-3; D gene uncertain. Between the trimmed V and J ends, which lost 1 base and 0 bases, there was a span of 20 bases. The CDR3 sequence is 19 residues long. CDR1 SGDLS and CDR2 YYNGEE come from the germline V gene. DNA for the CDR3: TGTGCCAGCAGCGTAAACCAAGATGCCGAGACCAACTCTGGAAACACCATATATTTT. The encoded protein is CASSVNQDAETNSGNTIYF.

CDR3 loop: CASSSLGPTTVNYGYTF. CDR3 in DNA: TGTGCCAGCAGCTCCCTTGGGCCTACGACAGTTAACTATGGCTACACCTTC. The chain employs TRBV5-6 and TRBJ1-2; D is perhaps TRBD1 (5 bases). Per the germline V gene, CDR1 is SGHDT and CDR2 is YYEEEE. Trimming cost V 3 bases and J 1 base, with 19 bases left between them. The CDR3 totals 17 residues.

V is TRBV27 and J is TRBJ2-7, with a weak D call TRBD2 (5 bases). Per the germline V gene, CDR1 is MNHEY and CDR2 is SMNVEV (reference sequence). Trimming took off 7 bases at V and 4 bases at J, with 23 bases between the two ends. The CDR3 length is 16 residues. In DNA, the CDR3 is TGTGCCAGCACCACTTCCGAGGGAGAACTTCCGTACGAGCAGTACTTC. Protein product: CASTTSEGELPYEQYF.

The V call is TRBV21-1, the J call TRBJ2-4; TRBD1 was called by the table and not checked on the DNA. TRBV21-1 is a listed pseudogene. CDR3 length: 12 residues. The DNA for the CDR3 is TGTGCCAGCGGGGGCGCCGAAAACATTCAGTACTTC. Translated, it gives CASGGAENIQYF.

This chain joins TRBV7-9 and TRBJ2-5; weak D call: TRBD1 (5 bases). The CDR3 totals 14 residues. Germline lookup yields CDR1 SEHNR and CDR2 FQNEAQ (reference sequence). Between the trimmed V and J ends, which lost 2 bases and 2 bases, there was a span of 9 bases. This chain's CDR3 is CASSLRTLQETQYF. The DNA for the CDR3 is TGTGCCAGCAGCTTACGGACACTTCAAGAGACCCAGTACTTC.

This chain links TRBV28 with TRBJ1-1; D is undetermined. Germline CDR1 is MDHEN and CDR2 is SYDVKM. The CDR3 consists of 13 residues. V shed 7 bases and J shed 1 base, with 10 bases lying between them. The DNA of the CDR3 is TGTGCCAGCACCCTAGTTCCGAACACTGAAGCTTTCTTT. Its protein is CASTLVPNTEAFF.